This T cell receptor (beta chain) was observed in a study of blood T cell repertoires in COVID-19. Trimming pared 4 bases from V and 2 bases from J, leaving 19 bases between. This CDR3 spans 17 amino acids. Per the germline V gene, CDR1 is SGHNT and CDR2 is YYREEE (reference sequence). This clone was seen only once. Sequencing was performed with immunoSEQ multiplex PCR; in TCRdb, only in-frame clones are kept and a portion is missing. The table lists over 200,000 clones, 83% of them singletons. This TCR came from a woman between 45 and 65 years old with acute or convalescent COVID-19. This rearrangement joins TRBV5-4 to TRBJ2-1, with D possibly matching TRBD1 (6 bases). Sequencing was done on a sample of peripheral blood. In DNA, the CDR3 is TGTGCCAGCAGCCTGGACTCGGGACACCTGACCTACAATGAGCAGTTCTTC. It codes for CASSLDSGHLTYNEQFF.